This T cell receptor (beta chain) was obtained from a study of monozygotic twins with inflammatory bowel disease. CDR1 and CDR2 from the germline V gene are SGHVS and FNYEAQ. CDR3 length equals 16 residues. Study conclusions and caveats: No single strong signal or clonotype associated with IBD was supported.

Per individual sample, eight separate reactions were used to make cDNA. TCRdb reworked the 5' RACE reads into one entry per CDR3 protein, no DNA. The sample table includes some 89,000 distinct CDR3 sequences. With regard to this clonotype: The target antigen is unknown.

V usage is TRBV7-6 and J usage is TRBJ2-7; there is no DNA to check the TCRdb D call of TRBD2. This receptor was identified in a human donor with ulcerative colitis or Crohn's disease, or a healthy co-twin of an affected twin (not recorded which). Specimen: blood. The CDR3 protein is CASSLSPGGRVYEQYF.